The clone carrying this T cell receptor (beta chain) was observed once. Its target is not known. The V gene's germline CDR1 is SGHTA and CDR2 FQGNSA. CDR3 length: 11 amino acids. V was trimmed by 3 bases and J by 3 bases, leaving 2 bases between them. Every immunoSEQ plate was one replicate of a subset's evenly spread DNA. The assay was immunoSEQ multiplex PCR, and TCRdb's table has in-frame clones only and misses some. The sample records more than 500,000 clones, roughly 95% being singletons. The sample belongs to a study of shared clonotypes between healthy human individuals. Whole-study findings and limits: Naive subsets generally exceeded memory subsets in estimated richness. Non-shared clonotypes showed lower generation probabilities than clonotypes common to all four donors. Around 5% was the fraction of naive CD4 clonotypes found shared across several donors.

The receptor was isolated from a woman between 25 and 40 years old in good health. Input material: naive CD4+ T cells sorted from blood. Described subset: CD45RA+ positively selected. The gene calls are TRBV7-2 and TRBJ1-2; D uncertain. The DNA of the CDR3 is TGTGCCAGCAGCTTGGACTATGGCTACACCTTC. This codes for CASSLDYGYTF.